This TCR beta chain was documented in a study of shared clonotypes between healthy human individuals. The overall study: CD4 naive and memory got three plates each, CD8 naive two, CD8 memory one.

This CDR3 spans 16 amino acids. V lost 2 bases and J lost 0, with 11 bases in between. Germline values: CDR1 MNHEY, CDR2 SVGAGI. On this clone: Its matching antigen is unknown.

Study-level findings and limits: Rarefaction analysis demonstrated incomplete sorted-subset sequencing notwithstanding large depth.

The assay was carried out at the deep level. Clones were sequenced by immunoSEQ multiplex PCR, and TCRdb holds only the in-frame ones, with some missing. The data hold more than 2 million clones, with roughly 94% observed a single time. The sequence was collected from a man between 18 and 29 years old in good health. The sample was naive CD4+ T cells sorted from blood. Subset indicated: CD45RA+ positively selected. This chain uses TRBV6-5 with TRBJ1-3; D is undetermined. The CDR3 protein is CASSYGPGISGNTIYF. CDR3 DNA sequence: TGTGCCAGCAGTTACGGTCCGGGTATCTCTGGAAACACCATATATTTT.